This T cell receptor beta chain derives from a study of blood T cells in healthy people across ages. Donors were healthy Caucasian individuals from Russia aged about 6 to 95. Study-wide results and caveats: There was a strong correlation between TCR beta diversity and naive T cell percentage. Diversity was higher, and naive CD4+ cells more numerous, in long-lived donors than in aged donors.

This clonotype appeared many times. No antigen is known for it. A second 7 to 11 cycle PCR used barcoded and J-beta primers. In TCRdb, the 5' RACE reads were re-called with MiXCR into one record per CDR3 protein. The table has under 700,000 distinct CDR3 sequences, 24% seen once. CDR1 and CDR2 from the germline V gene are PRHDT and FYEKMQ (reference sequence). There are 14 residues in the CDR3. These data also featured in a second study, about T cells of mothers and their children. That work adds: Extracted RNA, in its entirety, went into cDNA synthesis at around 1.5 ug per 15 ul.

The V call is TRBV13, the J call TRBJ2-5; D is perhaps TRBD2 (7 bases). TRBJ2-7 matches the DNA end more closely, so the J call is doubtful. Sequencing was done on a sample of blood. The receptor was derived from a boy aged 5-17 years in good health. The CDR3 DNA sequence: TGTGCCAGCAGCTTGGGGGGGCGCACCCACGAGCAGTACTTC. It specifies CASSLGGRTHEQYF.